This record concerns one TCR beta chain sequence. The antigen this receptor binds is unknown. No base quality information exists; no much larger clone differs at one position. This sample stems from a study of response to subunit inactivated influenza vaccine (dated by TCRdb to the late 2010s). Study-wide context: Deep quantitative profiling of the T cell receptor repertoire was used in the study to follow responses to a trivalent subunit inactivated influenza vaccine. What the authors observed across the whole study: The authors proposed that each seasonal influenza vaccination may bring in only a limited number of new T cells.

The protocol used for the library was RT-PCR. Sequencing used an Illumina HiSeq 2500. TCRdb reprocessing: public reads trimmed at Q25 with fastp, clones called with MiXCR, in-frame beta chains kept. Rows matching on CDR3 protein sequence are summarized as one entry with the most common DNA and genes. This sample holds approximately 500,000 distinct CDR3 sequences; under 30% were observed only once. The ten most abundant clones make up approximately 3% of the sample. As encoded in the germline V gene (reference sequence), CDR1 is SEHNR while CDR2 is FQNEAQ. From the cysteine through the phenylalanine, the CDR3 covers 16 amino acids. The DNA shown is the 48-base CDR3, in frame from base 1. At the junction V is shortened by 5 bases and J by 7 bases; bases outside the gene matches: 13. The sample was also reused in another study, on T cells expressing NK-cell markers. From the second report: TCR beta cDNA libraries were made by 5'RACE template switching that added a universal primer site and unique molecular identifiers. About eight donors provided sorted CD3+CD56+NKG2C+, CD3+CD56+NKG2C- and CD3+CD56-NKG2C+ T-cell subsets, whose TCR beta-chain repertoires were profiled. Of the eight sequenced donors, seven were found to be HCMV-seropositive and one was found to be HCMV-seronegative. To restrict sorting to alphabetaTCR-expressing T cells, an anti-gammadeltaTCR antibody was added in several experiments. In roughly 6 donors, the dominant CD3+CD56+NKG2C+ clonotypes ranked among the top 10 CD8+ clonotypes, making up roughly 1.0-8% of CD8+ T cells. Those dominant clonotypes were again the most abundant among CD3+CD56-NKG2C+ cells in a handful of donors, at about 25-60.1%. It remained unclear whether the expanded NKG2C-expressing T cell clones were specific for HCMV antigens. All eight donors whose samples were sequenced were randomly selected healthy volunteers, three of them men and five women. To determine HCMV serostatus, a commercial ELISA kit was used to detect HCMV-specific IgG in serum. Ficoll density gradient centrifugation was used to isolate peripheral blood mononuclear cells from blood. CD4+ and CD8+ T cells were isolated from PBMC by magnetic immunoseparation with Miltenyi isolation kits. cDNA synthesis was primed from the TCR beta constant segment, followed by two successive PCR amplification steps. Libraries were sequenced as 2 x 150 bp reads on Illumina HiSeq 2000/2500, MiSeq or NextSeq. MIGEC was used to demultiplex reads and group the reads by UMI, and MiTCR was used to assemble and quantify clonotypes. To remove erroneous sequences, TCR cDNA sequences were retained only when supported by two or more reads. The tcR package was used for downstream repertoire analysis, and clonotypes were matched across fractions by CDR3 nucleotide sequence plus V segment. VDJmatch was used to annotate antigen specificity against VDJdb, with one amino acid substitution in CDR3 allowed.

The material was CD4+ T cells sorted from PBMCs, obtained 11 to 12 days after vaccination. The TCR sequence derives from a man in his forties or fifties who received an inactivated influenza vaccine. Donor details come from another sample of the same person, matched by shared clones. The chain is assembled from TRBV7-9 and TRBJ2-1; 8 of the junction bases match TRBD2. The CDR3 reads CASSTGTGGTWNEQFF. The nucleotides are TGTGCCAGCAGCACCGGGACGGGGGGGACTTGGAATGAGCAGTTCTTC.